Following are 3 T cell receptor beta chains from one sample sequenced in a study of shared clonotypes between healthy human individuals. The assay was immunoSEQ multiplex PCR, and TCRdb's table has in-frame clones only and misses some. The sample has approximately 2,000,000 clones; over 85% are singletons. CD45RO-negative, CCR7-positively selected cells formed the naive CD8 fraction, excluding terminally differentiated effector memory CD45RA+ cells. The sequencing input was naive CD8+ T cells from PBMCs. The source is a young man in good health. Some clones in this sample may be carry-over from other donors' samples.

Of note for this clone: The sample holds other DNA sequences that translate to the same CDR3. This sequence joins TRBV7-3 and TRBJ2-7, with 7 bases identical to TRBD2. The CDR3 has 13 amino acids. CDR1 and CDR2 from the germline V gene are SGHTA and FQGTGA. Trimming took 1 base from V and 6 from J; bases not matched to a gene: 3. DNA of the CDR3: TGTGCCAGCAGCTTAAACGGCGGGAGCGAGCAGTACTTC. Encoded protein: CASSLNGGSEQYF. Full variable domain (rest looked up from reference TRBV7-3 and TRBJ2-7): GAGVSQTPSNKVTEKGKYVELRCDPISGHTALYWYRQSLGQGPEFLIYFQGTGAADDSGLPNDRFFAVRPEGSVSTLKIQRTERGDSAVYLCASSLNGGSEQYFGPGTRLTVT.

This chain joins TRBV30 and TRBJ1-1; no clear D gene. V shed 1 base and J shed 2 bases, with 11 bases lying between them. The CDR3 is 14 amino acids. CDR1 GTSNPN and CDR2 SVGIG come from the germline V gene (reference sequence). DNA for the CDR3: TGTGCCTGGAGTGCAGACCCGGCCAACACTGAAGCTTTCTTT. It translates to CAWSADPANTEAFF.

The chain carries TRBV5-6 and TRBJ2-1; possible D gene TRBD2, 5 bases. The V end lost 1 base, the J end lost 7 bases, and 9 bases lay between the germline ends. From germline, CDR1 is SGHDT and CDR2 YYEEEE. CDR3 length equals 13 residues. The CDR3 bases are TGTGCCAGCAGCTTGCTCTCGGGGAATGAGCAGTTCTTC. Its translation is CASSLLSGNEQFF. The full variable domain, completed using reference TRBV5-6 and TRBJ2-1, is DAGVTQSPTHLIKTRGQQVTLRCSPKSGHDTVSWYQQALGQGPQFIFQYYEEEERQRGNFPDRFSGHQFPNYSSELNVNALLLGDSALYLCASSLLSGNEQFFGPGTRLTVL.